This TCR beta chain was retrieved from a study of shared clonotypes between healthy human individuals. CDR3 size: 16 residues. V was pared by 1 base and J by 5 bases, with 10 bases of the junction left unmatched. CDR1 SGHRS and CDR2 YFSETQ come from the germline V gene. The assay was immunoSEQ multiplex PCR, and TCRdb's table has in-frame clones only and misses some. The table records about 490,000 clones, 70% to 80% of them present only once. Sequences were obtained from PBMCs. The TCR was taken from a woman aged 40-49 years in good health. Some clones in this sample may be carry-over from other donors' samples. V is TRBV5-1 and J is TRBJ1-1, with 8 bases fitting TRBD1. The CDR3 loop is CASSLSPGGGWTEAFF. The CDR3 DNA reads TGCGCCAGCAGCTTGTCGCCAGGGGGCGGTTGGACTGAAGCTTTCTTT.